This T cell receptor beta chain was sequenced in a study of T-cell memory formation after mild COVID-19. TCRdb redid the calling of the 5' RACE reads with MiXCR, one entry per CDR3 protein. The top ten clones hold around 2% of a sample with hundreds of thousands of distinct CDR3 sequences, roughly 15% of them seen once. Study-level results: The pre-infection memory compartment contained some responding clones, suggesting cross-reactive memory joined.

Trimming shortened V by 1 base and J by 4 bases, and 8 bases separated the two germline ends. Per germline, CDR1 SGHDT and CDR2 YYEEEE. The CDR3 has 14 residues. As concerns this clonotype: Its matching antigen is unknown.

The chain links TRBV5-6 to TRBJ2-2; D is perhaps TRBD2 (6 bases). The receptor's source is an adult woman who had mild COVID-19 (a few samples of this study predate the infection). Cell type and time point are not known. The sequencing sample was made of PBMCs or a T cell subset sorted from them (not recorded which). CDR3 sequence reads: CASSLWRATGELFF. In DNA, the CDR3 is TGTGCCAGCAGCTTGTGGAGGGCCACCGGGGAGCTGTTTTTT.